A single sample gave rise to the 29 T cell receptor beta chains below, sequenced in a study of control samples from healthy donors and cancer patients. This table comes from immunoSEQ multiplex PCR, and its TCRdb copy is limited to in-frame clones, with some not included. The sample has about 110,000 clones, 82% seen once. Sequences were obtained from blood. The receptor set was obtained from a man aged 18 to 30 in good health.

The chain carries TRBV19 and TRBJ2-5, with 14 bases fitting TRBD2. Germline CDR1 LNHDA, CDR2 SQIVND (reference sequence). This CDR3 has 19 amino acids. The J segment lost 1 base and the V segment lost 5 bases, leaving 12 bases of the junction unmatched. This chain's CDR3 is CASSLTLVGLAGAQETQYF. Written as DNA, the CDR3 is TGTGCCAGTAGTCTGACTCTCGTGGGACTAGCGGGGGCCCAAGAGACCCAGTACTTC. Filled out from reference TRBV19 and TRBJ2-5, the complete variable domain reads DGGITQSPKYLFRKEGQNVTLSCEQNLNHDAMYWYRQDPGQGLRLIYYSQIVNDFQKGDIAEGYSVSREKKESFPLTVTSAQKNPTAFYLCASSLTLVGLAGAQETQYFGPGTRLLVL.

V gene TRBV24-1 combines with J gene TRBJ1-1; weak D call: TRBD1 (5 bases). Germline V gives CDR1 KGHDR, CDR2 SFDVKD. The CDR3 loop spans 13 amino acids. The ends were cut back, 4 bases at V and 6 bases at J, with 11 bases in the middle. Here the CDR3 reads CATSDGRVSEAFF. The CDR3 DNA is TGTGCCACCAGTGACGGCAGGGTTTCTGAAGCTTTCTTT.

This clone was detected only a few times. The J gene is TRBJ2-2, the V gene TRBV7-2, with 10 bases lining up with TRBD1. Looked up from germline, CDR1 is SGHTA and CDR2 is FQGNSA. J lost 6 bases, V lost 2 bases, and 9 bases had no gene match. CDR3 size: 17 residues. The CDR3 sequence: CASSLNWAGQGAGELFF. CDR3 bases: TGTGCCAGCAGCTTAAATTGGGCAGGACAGGGGGCCGGGGAGCTGTTTTTT.

The chain combines TRBV7-2 with TRBJ1-4; no reliable D call. Germline V gene sequence: CDR1 SGHTA, CDR2 FQGNSA. Deletions cut 2 bases from V and 4 bases from J, with 11 bases between. The CDR3 is 15 amino acids. The CDR3 reads CASSLTGRYNEKLFF. DNA of the CDR3: TGTGCCAGCAGCTTAACGGGCCGATATAATGAAAAACTGTTTTTT.

The chain has TRBV7-8 and TRBJ2-1; 13 bases map to TRBD2. Germline V CDR1 and CDR2: SGHVS, FQNEAQ. Germline trimming cut 2 bases from V and 6 bases from J; bases unmatched to any gene: 4. The CDR3 has 16 amino acids. CDR3 bases: TGTGCCAGCAGCTTACGGGGACTAGCGGGGCCCAATGAGCAGTTCTTC. This gives the protein CASSLRGLAGPNEQFF.

The J gene is TRBJ2-7, the V gene TRBV5-5; D possibly corresponds to TRBD1 (6 bases). CDR1 is SGHKS and CDR2 is YYEKEE in the germline V gene (reference sequence). V was trimmed by 3 bases and J by 1 base, leaving 17 bases between them. The CDR3 spans 16 residues. The CDR3 reads CASSSPPTGPSYEQYF. In nucleotides, the CDR3 is TGTGCCAGCAGCTCCCCTCCGACAGGCCCATCCTACGAGCAGTACTTC.

This chain uses TRBV4-1 with TRBJ2-5, with D possibly being TRBD1 (6 bases). This CDR3 is built from 13 residues. Germline CDR1 and CDR2: MGHRA and YSYEKL. Trimming removed 1 base from V and 4 bases from J, with 7 bases in between. The CDR3 region has the DNA TGCGCCAGCAGCCAAGTCAGGGGAGAGACCCAGTACTTC. It encodes CASSQVRGETQYF.

This sequence joins TRBV6-6 and TRBJ2-3; 9 bases are shared with TRBD1. This CDR3 has 15 amino acids. The V gene end was trimmed by 8 bases and the J gene end by 6 bases; junction bases not matched to a gene: 12. From germline, CDR1 is MNHNY and CDR2 SVGAGI (reference sequence). The CDR3 spells CASRDRVPPGDTQYF. CDR3 nucleotides: TGTGCCAGCCGGGACAGGGTCCCCCCTGGGGATACGCAGTATTTT.

V usage is TRBV11-2 and J usage is TRBJ2-3; 8 bases are a match to TRBD2. The CDR3 has 17 residues. J lost 3 bases, V lost 1 base, and 9 bases had no gene match. Germline V CDR1 and CDR2: SGHAT, FQNNGV. The CDR3 sequence: CASSLGIQRGTTDTQYF. The CDR3 bases are TGTGCCAGCAGCTTAGGAATCCAGCGGGGGACGACAGATACGCAGTATTTT.

V usage is TRBV5-3 and J usage is TRBJ2-2, with 11 bases matching TRBD2. TRBV5-3 is an open reading frame, and its role is uncertain. The CDR3 is 16 amino acids. J lost 3 bases, V lost 0 bases, and 1 base had no gene match. The CDR3 bases are TGTGCCAGAAGCTTGGTTAGCGGGGGGGACACCGGGGAGCTGTTTTTT. Its translation is CARSLVSGGDTGELFF.

The rearrangement joins TRBV6-5 to TRBJ1-5; 10 positions match TRBD1. The CDR3 is 15 residues long. From germline, CDR1 is MNHEY and CDR2 SVGAGI. Unmatched junction bases numbered 3, after V lost 5 bases and J lost 2 bases. The CDR3 region is CASSPGTGGNQPQHF. Written as DNA, the CDR3 is TGTGCCAGCAGTCCCGGGACAGGGGGCAATCAGCCCCAGCATTTT.

The rearrangement uses TRBV7-2 and TRBJ2-1; TRBD2 might be the D (6 bases). The CDR3 runs 17 residues. Trimming left V 5 bases short and J 0 bases short, with 17 bases between. The germline CDR1 and CDR2 sequences are SGHTA and FQGNSA. The CDR3 spells CASSPSGSGSSYNEQFF. In nucleotides, the CDR3 is TGTGCCAGCAGCCCCAGTGGTAGCGGTAGCTCCTACAATGAGCAGTTCTTC.

This chain joins TRBV30 and TRBJ1-1; D is perhaps TRBD1 (5 bases). The germline V and J ends were trimmed by 2 bases and 2 bases, with 12 bases remaining between them. The length of the CDR3 is 14 residues. Germline CDR1 GTSNPN, CDR2 SVGIG (reference sequence). The CDR3 bases are TGTGCCTGGAGTTCCACCGGGACCAACACTGAAGCTTTCTTT. Its protein product is CAWSSTGTNTEAFF.

This clone was picked up one time. The rearrangement links TRBV14 to TRBJ1-1, with 7 nucleotides matching TRBD1. V trimming: 6 bases; J trimming: 7 bases; junction bases outside the gene matches: 11. Germline assignment: CDR1 SGHDN and CDR2 FVKESK. This CDR3 comprises 14 residues. CDR3 bases: TGTGCCAGCAGTAAGGACAGGTATATGGGTGAAGCTTTCTTT. Its translation: CASSKDRYMGEAFF.

Only one count was recorded for this clone. The CDR3 sequence is CASSQWNTEAFF. The CDR3 nucleotides are TGTGCCAGCAGCCAGTGGAACACTGAAGCTTTCTTT. The chain links TRBV6-2 or TRBV6-3 to TRBJ1-1; unclear D gene. The V end lost 6 bases, the J end lost 1 base, and 6 bases lay between the germline ends. The germline V gene encodes CDR1 MNHEY and CDR2 SVGEGT. This CDR3 contains 12 residues.

V gene TRBV18 combines with J gene TRBJ2-7; 7 bases fit TRBD1. V trimming: 6 bases; J trimming: 0 bases; junction bases outside the gene matches: 2. Germline CDR1 KGHSH, CDR2 LQKENI. This CDR3 region has 13 residues. The CDR3 loop reads CASSDRSSYEQYF. For the CDR3, the DNA is TGTGCCAGCTCGGACAGGAGCTCCTACGAGCAGTACTTC.

This clone turned up a few times. The V gene is TRBV9, the J gene TRBJ2-3; D is unresolved. The V gene's germline CDR1 is SGDLS and CDR2 YYNGEE. The V end was cut by 0 bases, the J end by 10 bases, with 18 bases between. This CDR3 has 15 amino acids. CDR3 loop: CASSVDPASGNPQYF. CDR3 nucleotide sequence: TGTGCCAGCAGCGTAGACCCCGCATCAGGTAACCCGCAGTATTTT. Supplemented by reference TRBV9 and TRBJ2-3, the full variable domain reads DSGVTQTPKHLITATGQRVTLRCSPRSGDLSVYWYQQSLDQGLQFLIQYYNGEERAKGNILERFSAQQFPDLHSELNLSSLELGDSALYFCASSVDPASGNPQYFGPGTRLTVL.

The chain uses TRBV6-1 and TRBJ1-2; the D is unclear. Germline assignment: CDR1 MNHNS and CDR2 SASEGT. This CDR3 is built from 14 residues. V was pared by 2 bases and J by 4 bases, with 11 bases between. The DNA for the CDR3 is TGTGCCAGCAGTGAACGCGACCGGGTCTATGGCTACACCTTC. It is translated as CASSERDRVYGYTF.

This clone appeared a few times. The genes are TRBV19 and TRBJ1-3, with unresolved D. With 5 bases removed from V and 4 bases from J, the gap between germline ends came to 18 bases. There are 16 residues in the CDR3. CDR1 is LNHDA and CDR2 is SQIVND in the germline V gene (reference sequence). The CDR3 protein is CASSAQGGFAGNTIYF. The CDR3 coding sequence is TGTGCCAGTAGTGCCCAAGGCGGGTTCGCCGGAAACACCATATATTTT.

This sequence joins TRBV5-5 and TRBJ2-2; D remains ambiguous. V was shortened by 3 bases and J by 6 bases, with 3 bases between the two germline ends. The CDR3 totals 11 residues. CDR1 and CDR2 (germline): SGHKS, YYEKEE (reference sequence). The CDR3 reads CASSSSGELFF. CDR3 bases: TGTGCCAGCAGCTCCTCCGGGGAGCTGTTTTTT.

The chain recombines TRBV23-1 with TRBJ1-6; the D gene is possibly TRBD1 (5 bases). TRBV23-1 is classed as an ORF, of uncertain function. CDR3 size: 16 residues. V was trimmed by 0 bases and J by 7 bases, leaving 13 bases between them. The CDR3 DNA reads TGCGCCAGCAGTCAATCAAAGGGGTTGGCGAATTCACCCCTCCACTTT. Its protein product is CASSQSKGLANSPLHF.

The genes are TRBV5-1 and TRBJ1-6; D gene uncertain. The CDR3 is 15 residues long. Trimming took 0 bases from V and 9 from J, leaving 13 bases between them. From germline, CDR1 is SGHRS and CDR2 YFSETQ. The DNA of the CDR3 is TGCGCCAGCAGCTTGGCTATGGGAGGCGCTTCACCCCTCCACTTT. It is translated as CASSLAMGGASPLHF.

J is TRBJ1-1 and V is TRBV6-6; TRBD1 might be the D (5 bases). V was shortened by 8 bases and J by 0 bases, with 13 bases between the two germline ends. From germline, CDR1 is MNHNY and CDR2 SVGAGI (reference sequence). CDR3 length: 14 amino acids. The CDR3 spells CASSTEGVNTEAFF. The CDR3 DNA sequence: TGTGCCAGCTCAACAGAAGGGGTGAACACTGAAGCTTTCTTT.

This chain uses TRBV30 with TRBJ2-7; D possibly corresponds to TRBD2 (6 bases). Trimming removed 2 bases at V and 2 bases at J, with 10 bases between. Germline V gene lookup returns CDR1 GTSNPN and CDR2 SVGIG (reference sequence). The CDR3 contains 13 residues. The CDR3 nucleotides are TGTGCCTGGAGTAAGGAGCGGGCCTACGAGCAGTACTTC. This codes for CAWSKERAYEQYF.

The genes are TRBV11-2 and TRBJ2-5; D is possibly TRBD2 (6 bases). The germline V gene has CDR1 SGHAT and CDR2 FQNNGV. The CDR3 runs to 18 residues. The germline V and J ends were trimmed by 6 bases and 3 bases, with 26 bases remaining between them. CDR3 amino acids: CASRPGLTTSAGKETQYF. The CDR3 DNA reads TGTGCCAGCAGGCCAGGACTTACGACATCGGCGGGGAAAGAGACCCAGTACTTC.

The V and J genes are TRBV10-3 and TRBJ1-1; D might be TRBD1 (6 bases). The CDR3 length is 15 residues. Trimming stripped 6 bases from V and 2 bases from J, with 16 bases between. The germline V gene has CDR1 ENHRY and CDR2 SYGVKD. CDR3 sequence (DNA): TGTGCCATCAGCTCTTGGGACACGAAAAACACTGAAGCTTTCTTT. Its protein is CAISSWDTKNTEAFF.

The chain is built from TRBV19 and TRBJ1-1; a weak D match, TRBD1 (6 bases). The CDR3 spans 14 residues. CDR1 and CDR2 from the germline V gene are LNHDA and SQIVND (reference sequence). Trimming removed 3 bases from V and 7 bases from J, with 15 bases in between. The CDR3 sequence is CASSILGGSGEAFF. The DNA of the CDR3 is TGTGCCAGTAGTATTCTCGGGGGCTCCGGTGAAGCTTTCTTT.

In nucleotides, the CDR3 is TGTGCCAGCAGCTTTCAACAGACCCAGTACTTC. Translation gives CASSFQQTQYF. J is TRBJ2-5 and V is TRBV5-5; D not certain. The CDR3 is 11 residues long. Germline V gene data show CDR1 as SGHKS and CDR2 as YYEKEE (reference sequence). V was pared by 2 bases and J by 6 bases, with 5 bases between.

The chain employs TRBV7-2 and TRBJ1-5; D is uncertain. CDR1 is SGHTA, CDR2 FQGNSA, per germline. There are 14 residues in the CDR3. Trimming took off 2 bases at V and 4 bases at J, with 9 bases between the two ends. The CDR3 DNA reads TGTGCCAGCAGCTTACGTTTGGTGAATCAGCCCCAGCATTTT. It is translated as CASSLRLVNQPQHF.